This T cell receptor (beta chain) derives from a study of blood T cell repertoires in COVID-19. Study-wide background: The origin of the acute and convalescent COVID-19 samples was the United States, Italy and Spain. Sources were T cells, B-cell-depleted T cells, or PBMCs; the material itself was cDNA or gDNA.

Sequenced by immunoSEQ multiplex PCR; TCRdb stores in-frame clones only, minus some. The sample yields about 150,000 clones, about four fifths seen once. The CDR3 spans 13 residues. V was clipped by 5 bases and J by 6 bases, with 13 bases between them. The sequence came from a human donor with acute or convalescent COVID-19. The donor label of this sample is uncertain. Sample: peripheral blood. The chain has TRBV12-3 or TRBV12-4 and TRBJ1-1; the D gene is possibly TRBD1 (5 bases). CDR3 sequence reads: CASSPPPGAEAFF. The CDR3 nucleotides read TGTGCCAGCAGTCCCCCTCCGGGGGCTGAAGCTTTCTTT.